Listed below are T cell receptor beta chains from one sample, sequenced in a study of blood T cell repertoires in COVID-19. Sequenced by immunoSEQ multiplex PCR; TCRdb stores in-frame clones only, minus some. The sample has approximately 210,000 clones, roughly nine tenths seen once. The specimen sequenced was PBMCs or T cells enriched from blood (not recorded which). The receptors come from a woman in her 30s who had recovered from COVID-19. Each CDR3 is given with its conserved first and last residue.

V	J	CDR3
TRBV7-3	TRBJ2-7	CASSPGLAGEGHEQYF
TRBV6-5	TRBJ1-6	CASRPGHTANSPLHF
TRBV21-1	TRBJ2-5	CASSKLKGRQHGETQYF
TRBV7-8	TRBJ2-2	CASSRRVFPGSNTGELFF
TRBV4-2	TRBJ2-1	CASSQVAGGKDNEQFF
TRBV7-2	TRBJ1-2	CASSLEASANYGYTF
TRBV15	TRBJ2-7	CATSRSLEQYF
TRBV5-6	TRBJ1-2	CASSELQGDYGYTF
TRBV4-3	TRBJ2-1	CASSQDWDRDSYNEQFF
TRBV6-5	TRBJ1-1	CASSLGTGNTEAFF
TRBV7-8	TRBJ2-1	CASSLVADPYNEQFF
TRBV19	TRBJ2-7	CASSADRGLTNEQYF
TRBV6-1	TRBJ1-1	CASSEYSEAFF
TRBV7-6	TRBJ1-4	CASSGTGIYEKLFF
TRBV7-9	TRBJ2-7	CASSLRTGTNEQYF
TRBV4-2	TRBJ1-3	CASSQEGRGNTIYF
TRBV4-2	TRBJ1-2	CASSPPPGTGKGIDYGYTF
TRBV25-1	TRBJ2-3	CASSRLAGYTDTQYF
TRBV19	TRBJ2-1	CASSLDRVGEQFF
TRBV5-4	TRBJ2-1	CASSLGAGTNNEQFF
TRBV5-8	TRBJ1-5	CASSPGSFGNQPQHF
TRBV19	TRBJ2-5	CASSTLSGIQETQYF
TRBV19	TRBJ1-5	CASSIGGFANQPQHF
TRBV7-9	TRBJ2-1	CASSPTDLPDEQFF
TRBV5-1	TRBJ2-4	CASSSLAGGLRVENIQYF
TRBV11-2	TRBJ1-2	CASSLDGQGYGYTF
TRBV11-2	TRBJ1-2	CASSLDLTASTYGYTF
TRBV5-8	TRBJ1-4	CASSARGDATNEKLFF
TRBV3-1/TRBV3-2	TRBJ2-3	CASSPYSGGGTDTQYF
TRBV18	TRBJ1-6	CASSPYAVTDSPLHF